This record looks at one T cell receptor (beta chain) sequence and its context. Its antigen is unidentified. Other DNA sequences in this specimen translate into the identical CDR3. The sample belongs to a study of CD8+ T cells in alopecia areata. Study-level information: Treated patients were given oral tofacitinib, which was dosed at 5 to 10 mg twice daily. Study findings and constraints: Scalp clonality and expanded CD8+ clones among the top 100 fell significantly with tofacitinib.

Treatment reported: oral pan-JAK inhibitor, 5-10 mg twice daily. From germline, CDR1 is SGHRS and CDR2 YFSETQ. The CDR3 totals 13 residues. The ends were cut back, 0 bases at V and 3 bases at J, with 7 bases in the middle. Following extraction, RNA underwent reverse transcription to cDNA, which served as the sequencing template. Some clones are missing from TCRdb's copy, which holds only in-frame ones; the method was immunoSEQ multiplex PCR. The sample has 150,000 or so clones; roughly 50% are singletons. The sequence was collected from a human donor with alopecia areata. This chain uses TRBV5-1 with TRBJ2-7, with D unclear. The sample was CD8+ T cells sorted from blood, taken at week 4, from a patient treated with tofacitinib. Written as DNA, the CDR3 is TGCGCCAGCAGCTTGGGGGGTGGCTACGAGCAGTACTTC. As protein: CASSLGGGYEQYF. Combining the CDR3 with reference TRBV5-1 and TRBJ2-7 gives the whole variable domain KAGVTQTPRYLIKTRGQQVTLSCSPISGHRSVSWYQQTPGQGLQFLFEYFSETQRNKGNFPGRFSGRQFSNSRSEMNVSTLELGDSALYLCASSLGGGYEQYFGPGTRLTVT.